Below, 7 T cell receptor beta chains from the same sample are listed, as sequenced in a study of CD8+ T cells in alopecia areata. RNA was isolated and reverse transcribed to cDNA, the sequencing template. Sequenced by immunoSEQ multiplex PCR; TCRdb stores in-frame clones only, minus some. The table records roughly 250,000 clones, roughly two thirds of them present only once. Sequenced here: CD4+ T cells sorted from blood, sampled at week 0. The receptors originated from a human donor with alopecia areata.

The J gene is TRBJ1-2, the V gene TRBV5-4; a weak D match, TRBD1 (6 bases). The V gene lost 0 bases and the J gene lost 6 bases, with 9 bases spanning the gap. The CDR3 totals 13 residues. Germline CDR1 reads SGHNT; CDR2 reads YYREEE (reference sequence). Here the CDR3 DNA reads TGTGCCAGCAGCTTGGCCAGGGGAGATGGCTACACCTTC. Translation gives CASSLARGDGYTF. The whole variable domain, filled in from reference TRBV5-4 and TRBJ1-2, reads ETGVTQSPTHLIKTRGQQVTLRCSSQSGHNTVSWYQQALGQGPQFIFQYYREEENGRGNFPPRFSGLQFPNYSSELNVNALELDDSALYLCASSLARGDGYTFGSGTRLTVV.

The V gene is TRBV15, the J gene TRBJ2-7; D is undetermined. The CDR3 is 12 residues long. Germline lookup yields CDR1 LNHNV and CDR2 YYDKDF (reference sequence). With 3 bases removed from V and 5 bases from J, the gap between germline ends came to 8 bases. The CDR3 protein is CATSRTPHEQYF. In DNA form, the CDR3 reads TGTGCCACCAGCAGGACGCCCCACGAGCAGTACTTC. The whole variable domain, remainder taken from reference TRBV15 and TRBJ2-7, is DAMVIQNPRYQVTQFGKPVTLSCSQTLNHNVMYWYQQKSSQAPKLLFHYYDKDFNNEADTPDNFQSRRPNTSFCFLDIRSPGLGDTAMYLCATSRTPHEQYFGPGTRLTVT.

V usage is TRBV29-1 and J usage is TRBJ1-1; D is perhaps TRBD1 (5 bases). The germline V and J ends were trimmed by 4 bases and 10 bases, with 19 bases remaining between them. CDR3 length: 13 amino acids. Germline assignment: CDR1 SQVTM and CDR2 ANQGSEA. The CDR3 region is CSVGRDVILGAFF. The CDR3 region has the DNA TGCAGCGTTGGCCGGGACGTAATTCTCGGAGCTTTCTTT.

The table lists this clone with a few counts. The chain employs TRBV25-1 and TRBJ1-6; 7 bases fit TRBD1. The CDR3 runs 12 residues. The germline V gene encodes CDR1 MGHDK and CDR2 SYGVNS. Trimming at V came to 6 bases and at J to 10 bases, leaving 3 bases not matched to a gene. As DNA, the CDR3 is TGTGCCAGCAGGACAGGGAGCTCACCCCTCCACTTT. Translating it yields CASRTGSSPLHF.

The chain is built from TRBV7-3 and TRBJ1-1, with 7 bases lining up with TRBD1. The CDR3 runs to 15 residues. Germline V gene sequence: CDR1 SGHTA, CDR2 FQGTGA. The junction had 3 bases not matched to a gene; V was cut back by 2 bases and J by 0 bases. The CDR3 bases are TGTGCCAGCAGCTTACAGGGGGGCATGAACACTGAAGCTTTCTTT. This codes for CASSLQGGMNTEAFF.

This clone was detected only a few times. The J gene is TRBJ1-1, the V gene TRBV30; D is unclear. The germline CDR1 and CDR2 sequences are GTSNPN and SVGIG (reference sequence). CDR3 length: 14 amino acids. The V end was cut by 4 bases, the J end by 3 bases, with 15 bases between. The chain's CDR3 is CAWILRARYTEAFF. CDR3 nucleotide sequence: TGTGCCTGGATCCTTAGGGCCAGGTACACTGAAGCTTTCTTT.

In this sample, this clone turned up a few times. The chain employs TRBV29-1 and TRBJ2-5; TRBD2 is a possible D gene (6 bases). CDR1 SQVTM and CDR2 ANQGSEA come from the germline V gene. Deletions cut 4 bases from V and 5 bases from J, with 11 bases between. The CDR3 loop spans 12 amino acids. The DNA for the CDR3 is TGCAGCGTTGGCGGGACGGCGGAGACCCAGTACTTC. Its protein is CSVGGTAETQYF. Using reference TRBV29-1 and TRBJ2-5 for the parts outside the CDR3, the full variable domain is SAVISQKPSRDICQRGTSLTIQCQVDSQVTMMFWYRQQPGQSLTLIATANQGSEATYESGFVIDKFPISRPNLTFSTLTVSNMSPEDSSIYLCSVGGTAETQYFGPGTRLLVL.